This T cell receptor (beta chain) derives from a study of blood T cell repertoires in COVID-19. As for the study in general: The United States, Italy and Spain supplied acute and convalescent COVID-19 samples. In each case, the material was cDNA or gDNA derived from T cells, B-cell-depleted T cells, or PBMCs.

CDR1 and CDR2 (germline): MNHEY, SVGAGI. This CDR3 has 15 amino acids. V lost 6 bases and J lost 2, with 14 bases in between. As processed by the authors: Amplification of reference gene primers provided the estimated nucleated cell counts. This table comes from immunoSEQ multiplex PCR, and its TCRdb copy is limited to in-frame clones, with some not included. V and J calls plus clone size are reproduced from that table; the DNA served to infer D and trimming. The sample consists of about 440,000 clones, approximately 90% of them appearing once. Individuals aged about 18 to 90 years were recruited from roughly 22 US areas.

The sequenced sample consisted of PBMCs or T cells enriched from blood (not recorded which). The clonotype originates from a woman between 18 and 30 years old with acute COVID-19. The chain carries TRBV6-5 and TRBJ1-5; D may be TRBD1 (5 bases). CDR3 residues: CASSDRGFGNQPQHF. In DNA form, the CDR3 reads TGTGCCAGCAGCGATCGGGGGTTCGGCAATCAGCCCCAGCATTTT.